This is a list of T cell receptor beta chains from one sample in a study of post-analysis software for immune sequencing data. TCRdb reanalysed the PCR reads using MiXCR and keeps one entry per CDR3 protein. Here the sample spans about 810,000 distinct CDR3 sequences, roughly 50% being singletons. The sequenced sample consisted of blood. Source of these receptors: a girl under 18 with multiple sclerosis. Both conserved end residues are part of each CDR3. The D gene is left open where the match is weak. Clone size is given for some rows only: seen once, a few or many times, or a class if the clone is expanded.

j_call: TRBJ2-7
d_call: -
clone_size: -
v_call: TRBV24-1
cdr3_aa: CATSDLAGVSYEQYF
cdr3_nt: TGTGCCACCAGTGATTTAGCCGGAGTCTCCTACGAGCAGTACTTC

j_call: TRBJ2-4
d_call: TRBD2
clone_size: few
v_call: TRBV20-1
cdr3_aa: CSARLAGDLNIQYF
cdr3_nt: TGCAGTGCTAGACTAGCGGGAGACTTAAACATTCAGTACTTC

j_call: TRBJ2-3
d_call: -
clone_size: -
v_call: TRBV5-1
cdr3_aa: CASSLIGPDTQYF
cdr3_nt: TGCGCCAGCAGCTTGATAGGACCAGATACGCAGTATTTT

j_call: TRBJ2-7
d_call: -
clone_size: -
v_call: TRBV29-1
cdr3_aa: CSVAREYEQYF
cdr3_nt: TGCAGCGTAGCCAGGGAGTACGAGCAGTACTTC

j_call: TRBJ1-2
d_call: -
clone_size: -
v_call: TRBV7-2
cdr3_aa: CASSLSRTYNYGYTF
cdr3_nt: TGTGCCAGCAGCTTATCCAGAACTTATAACTATGGCTACACCTTC

j_call: TRBJ1-1
d_call: -
clone_size: -
v_call: TRBV20-1
cdr3_aa: CSARAGGTNTEAFF
cdr3_nt: TGCAGTGCTAGAGCGGGCGGGACGAACACTGAAGCTTTCTTT

j_call: TRBJ2-7
d_call: -
clone_size: -
v_call: TRBV5-1
cdr3_aa: CASSLQSGLYEQYF
cdr3_nt: TGCGCCAGCAGCTTGCAATCAGGGCTCTACGAGCAGTACTTC

j_call: TRBJ2-1
d_call: TRBD2
clone_size: -
v_call: TRBV12-3/TRBV12-4
cdr3_aa: CASRQPAGTSGSSYNEQFF
cdr3_nt: TGTGCCAGCAGGCAGCCAGCCGGGACTAGCGGGAGCTCCTACAATGAGCAGTTCTTC

j_call: TRBJ2-4
d_call: TRBD2
clone_size: few
v_call: TRBV20-1
cdr3_aa: CSASLAGGSNIQYF
cdr3_nt: TGCAGTGCTTCACTAGCGGGAGGTTCTAACATTCAGTACTTC

j_call: TRBJ2-2
d_call: -
clone_size: -
v_call: TRBV5-1
cdr3_aa: CASISGAVNTGELFF
cdr3_nt: TGCGCCAGCATCTCAGGGGCAGTGAACACCGGGGAGCTGTTTTTT

j_call: TRBJ2-7
d_call: -
clone_size: -
v_call: TRBV6-6
cdr3_aa: CASSYSRAELTEQYF
cdr3_nt: TGTGCCAGCAGTTACTCGCGAGCGGAACTAACCGAGCAGTACTTC

j_call: TRBJ2-7
d_call: TRBD2
clone_size: few
v_call: TRBV27
cdr3_aa: CASSPPYAGDTYEQYF
cdr3_nt: TGTGCCAGCAGTCCACCTTATGCGGGAGACACCTACGAGCAGTACTTC

j_call: TRBJ2-1
d_call: TRBD2
clone_size: -
v_call: TRBV20-1
cdr3_aa: CSALAGLADSYNEQFF
cdr3_nt: TGCAGTGCTCTGGCGGGACTAGCGGACTCCTACAATGAGCAGTTCTTC

j_call: TRBJ1-2
d_call: TRBD1
clone_size: -
v_call: TRBV20-1
cdr3_aa: CSAHTGVGDYGYTF
cdr3_nt: TGCAGTGCACATACAGGGGTTGGAGACTATGGCTACACCTTC

j_call: TRBJ2-7
d_call: -
clone_size: -
v_call: TRBV9
cdr3_aa: CASGPGTSYEQYF
cdr3_nt: TGTGCCAGCGGACCCGGGACTTCCTACGAGCAGTACTTC

j_call: TRBJ2-7
d_call: -
clone_size: -
v_call: TRBV6-5
cdr3_aa: CASRSGAQAYEQYF
cdr3_nt: TGTGCCAGCAGATCCGGGGCACAGGCCTACGAGCAGTACTTC

j_call: TRBJ2-3
d_call: -
clone_size: -
v_call: TRBV20-1
cdr3_aa: CSAREWSTDTQYF
cdr3_nt: TGCAGTGCCCGGGAGTGGAGCACAGATACGCAGTATTTT

j_call: TRBJ1-2
d_call: -
clone_size: -
v_call: TRBV9
cdr3_aa: CASSVATGGFYGYTF
cdr3_nt: TGTGCCAGCAGCGTAGCTACAGGAGGCTTCTATGGCTACACCTTC

j_call: TRBJ1-1
d_call: -
clone_size: -
v_call: TRBV7-9
cdr3_aa: CASSSGRSNTEAFF
cdr3_nt: TGTGCCAGCAGCTCCGGGCGGTCAAACACTGAAGCTTTCTTT

j_call: TRBJ2-5
d_call: -
clone_size: -
v_call: TRBV15
cdr3_aa: CATSRSSTRQYF
cdr3_nt: TGTGCCACCAGCAGATCCTCCACCCGACAGTACTTC

j_call: TRBJ2-7
d_call: -
clone_size: -
v_call: TRBV6-6
cdr3_aa: CASSYSPGEQYF
cdr3_nt: TGTGCCAGCAGTTACTCGCCGGGCGAGCAGTACTTC

j_call: TRBJ2-1
d_call: -
clone_size: few
v_call: TRBV29-1
cdr3_aa: CSVRVRAAYNEQFF
cdr3_nt: TGCAGCGTTCGGGTGAGAGCGGCCTACAATGAGCAGTTCTTC

j_call: TRBJ2-7
d_call: TRBD1
clone_size: -
v_call: TRBV10-3
cdr3_aa: CAISPPQGRGQYF
cdr3_nt: TGTGCCATCAGTCCCCCACAGGGGAGAGGGCAGTACTTC

j_call: TRBJ2-7
d_call: TRBD1
clone_size: once
v_call: TRBV29-1
cdr3_aa: CSAGQGINTGQYF
cdr3_nt: TGCAGCGCTGGACAGGGAATTAATACTGGGCAGTACTTC

j_call: TRBJ2-5
d_call: TRBD2
clone_size: -
v_call: TRBV6-1
cdr3_aa: CASSETTSGTETQYF
cdr3_nt: TGTGCCAGCAGTGAAACAACTAGCGGGACCGAGACCCAGTACTTC

j_call: TRBJ2-2
d_call: -
clone_size: -
v_call: TRBV29-1
cdr3_aa: CSVGAENTGELFF
cdr3_nt: TGCAGCGTTGGGGCCGAGAACACCGGGGAGCTGTTTTTT

j_call: TRBJ2-1
d_call: TRBD1
clone_size: -
v_call: TRBV2
cdr3_aa: CASRLSTGGGNEQFF
cdr3_nt: TGTGCCAGCCGACTATCGACAGGGGGTGGCAATGAGCAGTTCTTC

j_call: TRBJ1-1
d_call: TRBD1
clone_size: -
v_call: TRBV29-1
cdr3_aa: CSSSDRGNTEAFF
cdr3_nt: TGCAGCTCTTCGGACAGGGGGAACACTGAAGCTTTCTTT

j_call: TRBJ2-3
d_call: TRBD2
clone_size: few
v_call: TRBV9
cdr3_aa: CASSVGGRGGTDTQYF
cdr3_nt: TGTGCCAGCAGCGTAGGCGGGAGGGGCGGTACAGATACGCAGTATTTT

j_call: TRBJ2-7
d_call: TRBD1
clone_size: -
v_call: TRBV5-1
cdr3_aa: CASTSLTDREGEQYF
cdr3_nt: TGCGCCAGCACCTCCCTGACGGACAGGGAAGGGGAGCAGTACTTC

j_call: TRBJ1-1
d_call: -
clone_size: -
v_call: TRBV7-3
cdr3_aa: CASSRITVSNTEAFF
cdr3_nt: TGTGCCAGCAGCCGTATTACAGTATCGAACACTGAAGCTTTCTTT

j_call: TRBJ2-1
d_call: -
clone_size: few
v_call: TRBV7-9
cdr3_aa: CASSLGSAGLRIGQFF
cdr3_nt: TGTGCCAGCAGCTTAGGGTCCGCAGGACTTCGGATTGGGCAGTTCTTC

j_call: TRBJ1-2
d_call: TRBD1
clone_size: -
v_call: TRBV2
cdr3_aa: CASSEMGSTGGGSDGYTF
cdr3_nt: TGTGCCAGCAGTGAAATGGGGTCTACAGGGGGCGGGTCGGATGGCTACACCTTC

j_call: TRBJ1-1
d_call: TRBD1
clone_size: -
v_call: TRBV29-1
cdr3_aa: CSGTQGVNTEAFF
cdr3_nt: TGCAGCGGAACACAGGGGGTGAACACTGAAGCTTTCTTT

j_call: TRBJ2-3
d_call: TRBD1
clone_size: -
v_call: TRBV5-1
cdr3_aa: CASSFEQGSTDTQYF
cdr3_nt: TGCGCCAGCAGCTTTGAACAGGGGAGTACAGATACGCAGTATTTT

j_call: TRBJ2-7
d_call: -
clone_size: -
v_call: TRBV18
cdr3_aa: CASSPTRAGAHEQYF
cdr3_nt: TGTGCCAGCTCCCCGACTCGGGCGGGGGCCCACGAGCAGTACTTC

j_call: TRBJ1-2
d_call: -
clone_size: -
v_call: TRBV7-2
cdr3_aa: CASSLAHPSYTPDGYTF
cdr3_nt: TGTGCCAGCAGCTTAGCGCATCCTAGCTATACACCTGATGGCTACACCTTC

j_call: TRBJ2-7
d_call: TRBD2
clone_size: -
v_call: TRBV20-1
cdr3_aa: CSANRIGRYEQYF
cdr3_nt: TGCAGTGCTAACCGAATCGGGAGGTACGAGCAGTACTTC

j_call: TRBJ2-1
d_call: -
clone_size: few
v_call: TRBV7-2
cdr3_aa: CASSHRVGEQFF
cdr3_nt: TGTGCCAGCAGCCACAGGGTCGGTGAGCAGTTCTTC

j_call: TRBJ2-7
d_call: -
clone_size: few
v_call: TRBV29-1
cdr3_aa: CSVAATYEQYF
cdr3_nt: TGCAGCGTTGCCGCTACCTACGAGCAGTACTTC

j_call: TRBJ1-1
d_call: -
clone_size: -
v_call: TRBV6-6
cdr3_aa: CASSDNGGNTEAFF
cdr3_nt: TGTGCCAGCAGTGACAACGGGGGGAACACTGAAGCTTTCTTT

j_call: TRBJ1-5
d_call: -
clone_size: -
v_call: TRBV27
cdr3_aa: CASSLTVRWPQHF
cdr3_nt: TGTGCCAGCAGTTTGACAGTACGTTGGCCCCAGCATTTT

j_call: TRBJ2-4
d_call: -
clone_size: -
v_call: TRBV28
cdr3_aa: CASIKDLAKNIQYF
cdr3_nt: TGTGCCAGCATAAAGGACTTAGCCAAAAACATTCAGTACTTC

j_call: TRBJ2-4
d_call: -
clone_size: -
v_call: TRBV6-2/TRBV6-3
cdr3_aa: CASSQAHEGAKNIQYF
cdr3_nt: TGTGCCAGCAGTCAAGCTCACGAGGGGGCCAAAAACATTCAGTACTTC

j_call: TRBJ1-2
d_call: -
clone_size: -
v_call: TRBV29-1
cdr3_aa: CSVPGEAGYGYTF
cdr3_nt: TGCAGCGTCCCAGGAGAGGCAGGCTATGGCTACACCTTC

j_call: TRBJ2-7
d_call: -
clone_size: -
v_call: TRBV7-3
cdr3_aa: CASSLSGTPYEQYF
cdr3_nt: TGTGCCAGCAGCTTAAGCGGGACGCCCTACGAGCAGTACTTC

j_call: TRBJ2-5
d_call: -
clone_size: few
v_call: TRBV7-3
cdr3_aa: CASSPQLGSQETQYF
cdr3_nt: TGTGCCAGCAGCCCCCAGCTGGGGAGTCAAGAGACCCAGTACTTC

j_call: TRBJ2-7
d_call: -
clone_size: -
v_call: TRBV5-5
cdr3_aa: CASSAETGNYEQYF
cdr3_nt: TGTGCCAGCAGCGCTGAGACAGGAAACTACGAGCAGTACTTC

j_call: TRBJ2-4
d_call: -
clone_size: -
v_call: TRBV4-1
cdr3_aa: CASSQGGDSIAKNIQYF
cdr3_nt: TGCGCCAGCAGCCAAGGAGGGGATTCTATAGCCAAAAACATTCAGTACTTC

j_call: TRBJ2-5
d_call: -
clone_size: few
v_call: TRBV10-3
cdr3_aa: CAISESIGADQYF
cdr3_nt: TGTGCCATCAGTGAGTCTATTGGGGCAGACCAGTACTTC

j_call: TRBJ2-5
d_call: -
clone_size: few
v_call: TRBV20-1
cdr3_aa: CSASPLSGSQETQYF
cdr3_nt: TGCAGTGCATCCCCGCTGTCGGGGAGCCAAGAGACCCAGTACTTC

j_call: TRBJ2-1
d_call: TRBD2
clone_size: few
v_call: TRBV20-1
cdr3_aa: CSARASGSTYNEQFF
cdr3_nt: TGCAGTGCTCGGGCTAGCGGGAGTACCTACAATGAGCAGTTCTTC

j_call: TRBJ2-1
d_call: TRBD2
clone_size: -
v_call: TRBV11-2
cdr3_aa: CASSQGLATYNEQFF
cdr3_nt: TGTGCCAGCAGCCAAGGACTAGCGACCTACAATGAGCAGTTCTTC

j_call: TRBJ1-6
d_call: TRBD1
clone_size: -
v_call: TRBV4-1
cdr3_aa: CASSQVPTGFTNSPLHF
cdr3_nt: TGCGCCAGCAGCCAAGTACCGACAGGGTTCACGAATTCACCCCTCCACTTT